The 32 T cell receptor beta chains below all came from one sample that was sequenced in a study of T cell responses to AZD1222 COVID-19 vaccine. Sequencing used immunoSEQ multiplex PCR; TCRdb keeps in-frame clones, though not all of them. The sample has 90,000 to 110,000 clones, 89% seen once; the top ten hold 40% to 55%. The sequences come from peripheral blood, collected 28 days after the second AZD1222 dose. These receptors were obtained from an adult who received the AZD1222 COVID-19 vaccine.

The chain links TRBV9 to TRBJ1-3; a weak D match, TRBD1 (5 bases). The CDR3 contains 18 residues. Germline CDR1 SGDLS, CDR2 YYNGEE. V lost 4 bases, J lost 0 bases, and 20 bases lay in between. The CDR3 sequence: CASSSPQAPNPSGNTIYF. CDR3 nucleotide sequence: TGTGCCAGCAGCTCCCCACAGGCGCCGAATCCCTCTGGAAACACCATATATTTT.

This rearrangement joins TRBV4-3 to TRBJ1-6; 7 positions match TRBD1. The V segment lost 3 bases and the J segment 10 bases; nucleotides outside the gene matches: 9. The germline V gene has CDR1 LGHNA and CDR2 YSLEER. CDR3 size: 15 residues. CDR3 sequence (DNA): TGCGCCAGCAGCCAGGGATCAGGGGGTGCCTCACCCCTCCACTTT. The encoded protein is CASSQGSGGASPLHF.

This sequence joins TRBV3-1 (or the pseudogene TRBV3-2) and TRBJ2-1, with 8 bases matching TRBD2. This CDR3 is built from 16 residues. Losses at the gene ends were 2 bases for V and 1 base for J; bases not matched to a gene: 4. Looked up from germline, CDR1 is LGHDT and CDR2 is YNNKEL (reference sequence). In nucleotides, the CDR3 is TGTGCCAGCAGCCAATTAGCGGGGAAATCCTACAATGAGCAGTTCTTC. It specifies CASSQLAGKSYNEQFF.

The table lists this clone with a few counts. V and J are TRBV19 and TRBJ1-5; D is ambiguous. The CDR3 consists of 14 residues. V lost 3 bases, J lost 3 bases, and 9 bases lay in between. Per the germline V gene, CDR1 is LNHDA and CDR2 is SQIVND (reference sequence). CDR3 DNA: TGTGCCAGTAGTATCAGTGGACCCAATCAGCCCCAGCATTTT. Protein sequence: CASSISGPNQPQHF. The whole variable domain, filled in from reference TRBV19 and TRBJ1-5, reads DGGITQSPKYLFRKEGQNVTLSCEQNLNHDAMYWYRQDPGQGLRLIYYSQIVNDFQKGDIAEGYSVSREKKESFPLTVTSAQKNPTAFYLCASSISGPNQPQHFGDGTRLSIL.

The rearrangement links TRBV29-1 to TRBJ2-1; D remains ambiguous. Trimming shortened V by 5 bases and J by 8 bases, and 10 bases separated the two germline ends. Germline V gene lookup returns CDR1 SQVTM and CDR2 ANQGSEA. There are 11 residues in the CDR3. In DNA form, the CDR3 reads TGCAGCGTTCCCTCCTTGGATGAGCAGTTCTTC. Its translation is CSVPSLDEQFF.

As DNA, the CDR3 is TGTGCCAGCAGTTTTGTGGTGGGACTCGAAGTCCGCAGAACCTCCACAACCTACGAGCAGTACTTC. It is translated as CASSFVVGLEVRRTSTTYEQYF. This chain links TRBV28 with TRBJ2-7, with a weak D call TRBD2 (6 bases). Trimming pared 3 bases from V and 2 bases from J, leaving 35 bases between. The germline V gene has CDR1 MDHEN and CDR2 SYDVKM. CDR3 length equals 22 residues.

This chain links TRBV9 with TRBJ2-3, with no clear D. V lost 4 bases, J lost 3 bases, and 9 bases lay in between. The germline V gene encodes CDR1 SGDLS and CDR2 YYNGEE. CDR3 length: 13 amino acids. CDR3 bases: TGTGCCAGCAGCCGGAATCCTACAGATACGCAGTATTTT. Its translation is CASSRNPTDTQYF. Full variable domain (outside the CDR3, taken from reference TRBV9 and TRBJ2-3): DSGVTQTPKHLITATGQRVTLRCSPRSGDLSVYWYQQSLDQGLQFLIQYYNGEERAKGNILERFSAQQFPDLHSELNLSSLELGDSALYFCASSRNPTDTQYFGPGTRLTVL.

V usage is TRBV7-9 and J usage is TRBJ2-5; the D gene is possibly TRBD2 (6 bases). V lost 5 bases, J lost 2 bases, and 21 bases lay in between. CDR3 size: 17 residues. CDR1 and CDR2 (germline): SEHNR, FQNEAQ (reference sequence). CDR3 nucleotide sequence: TGTGCCAGCAGCCCACGTGGGACTGTAACGTTTCAAGAGACCCAGTACTTC. The encoded protein is CASSPRGTVTFQETQYF.

V gene TRBV1 combines with J gene TRBJ2-3; the table calls TRBD1, which could not be checked here. TRBV1 is a pseudogene. The CDR3 has 15 residues. In DNA, the CDR3 is TGCACCAGCAGCTTACGCTACAGAAGCACAGATACGCAGTATTTT. This translates into CTSSLRYRSTDTQYF.

The chain recombines TRBV6-6 with TRBJ2-6; D is undetermined. CDR3 length: 18 residues. Germline CDR1 MNHNY, CDR2 SVGAGI (reference sequence). V dropped 5 bases and J dropped 0 bases, with 17 bases sitting between them. The CDR3 protein is CASSPRARPSSGANVLTF. The CDR3 region has the DNA TGTGCCAGCAGTCCCCGAGCCCGTCCCAGCTCTGGGGCCAACGTCCTGACTTTC.

This clone was recorded a few times. Other nucleotide sequences from this sample produce the same CDR3. This sequence joins TRBV9 and TRBJ2-2; D remains unclear. The CDR3 totals 15 residues. V gave up 0 bases and J gave up 1 base, with 7 bases separating them. CDR1 and CDR2 from the germline V gene are SGDLS and YYNGEE. The CDR3 region is CASSVGLQNTGELFF. DNA of the CDR3: TGTGCCAGCAGCGTAGGTCTGCAGAACACCGGGGAGCTGTTTTTT. The variable domain in full, with the rest retrieved from reference TRBV9 and TRBJ2-2, is DSGVTQTPKHLITATGQRVTLRCSPRSGDLSVYWYQQSLDQGLQFLIQYYNGEERAKGNILERFSAQQFPDLHSELNLSSLELGDSALYFCASSVGLQNTGELFFGEGSRLTVL.

The rearrangement uses TRBV5-1 and TRBJ2-2, with D possibly TRBD2 on 6 matching bases. V gave up 7 bases and J gave up 6 bases, with 16 bases separating them. Germline V CDR1 and CDR2: SGHRS, YFSETQ. The CDR3 runs 14 residues. CDR3 coding DNA: TGCGCCAGCTTCGGGGGTCGAAGCGCCGGGGAGCTGTTTTTT. This translates into CASFGGRSAGELFF.

In its sample, this clone was seen a few times. The CDR3 DNA reads TGTGCCAGCATCAAAAGGACTAGCGGGAGGAGGAATACGCAGTATTTT. As protein: CASIKRTSGRRNTQYF. The chain links TRBV28 to TRBJ2-3, with 14 nucleotides matching TRBD2. V lost 7 bases to trimming and J lost 7 bases; unmatched junction nucleotides: 10. The CDR3 runs to 16 residues. CDR1 and CDR2 (germline): MDHEN, SYDVKM.

This clone was recorded only once. The gene calls are TRBV19 and TRBJ1-6, with 12 bases identical to TRBD1. The CDR3 has 14 residues. CDR1 is LNHDA, CDR2 SQIVND, per germline (reference sequence). V dropped 8 bases and J dropped 10; count of bases not matched to a gene: 6. The CDR3 region is CASQGTGGVSPLHF. The CDR3 DNA reads TGTGCCAGTCAGGGGACAGGGGGCGTCTCACCCCTCCACTTT.

V usage is TRBV18 and J usage is TRBJ2-2; D is unresolved. The V gene's germline CDR1 is KGHSH and CDR2 LQKENI. Trimming stripped 1 base from V and 2 bases from J, with 8 bases between. There are 15 residues in the CDR3. CDR3 amino acids: CASSPQSGNTGELFF. The CDR3 bases are TGTGCCAGCTCACCACAGTCGGGTAACACCGGGGAGCTGTTTTTT.

The V and J genes are TRBV28 and TRBJ2-7; D not certain. Trimming pared 3 bases from V and 0 bases from J, leaving 9 bases between. There are 14 residues in the CDR3. Germline CDR1 reads MDHEN; CDR2 reads SYDVKM. The CDR3 region has the DNA TGTGCCAGCAGTTTGTCGGAAAGCTCCTACGAGCAGTACTTC. Protein sequence: CASSLSESSYEQYF.

The chain combines TRBV6-2 or TRBV6-3 with TRBJ2-2, with a possible D match to TRBD2 (5 bases). Germline CDR1 is MNHEY and CDR2 is SVGEGT. Trimming took 6 bases from V and 6 from J, leaving 23 bases between them. The CDR3 length is 17 residues. In DNA form, the CDR3 reads TGTGCCAGCAGCCCCCCGGCTAGGACGGGGAAGGCCGGGGAGCTGTTTTTT. Its protein product is CASSPPARTGKAGELFF.

This chain links TRBV12-3 or TRBV12-4 with TRBJ2-1, with TRBD1 matching 7 bases. V dropped 6 bases and J dropped 3; count of bases not matched to a gene: 2. There are 13 residues in the CDR3. The CDR3 region is CASRRTGYNEQFF. For the CDR3, the DNA is TGTGCCAGCAGACGGACAGGCTACAATGAGCAGTTCTTC.

CDR3 protein: CASSIGSTDTQYF. CDR3 sequence (DNA): TGTGCCAGTAGTATCGGCTCTACAGATACGCAGTATTTT. The J gene is TRBJ2-3, the V gene TRBV19, with no clear D. CDR3 length: 13 amino acids. Trimming removed 3 bases at V and 3 bases at J, with 7 bases between. Per the germline V gene, CDR1 is LNHDA and CDR2 is SQIVND (reference sequence).

The chain joins TRBV28 to TRBJ2-3; D remains ambiguous. V lost 5 bases, J lost 2 bases, and 5 bases lay in between. This CDR3 comprises 12 residues. Germline V lookup: CDR1 MDHEN, CDR2 SYDVKM. The CDR3 is CASSPTTDTQYF. The CDR3 coding sequence is TGTGCCAGCAGTCCCACCACAGATACGCAGTATTTT. The full variable domain, rest sourced from reference TRBV28 and TRBJ2-3, is DVKVTQSSRYLVKRTGEKVFLECVQDMDHENMFWYRQDPGLGLRLIYFSYDVKMKEKGDIPEGYSVSREKKERFSLILESASTNQTSMYLCASSPTTDTQYFGPGTRLTVL.

This chain connects TRBV27 to TRBJ1-6, with D perhaps matching TRBD1 (6 bases). The CDR3 contains 15 residues. V dropped 6 bases and J dropped 1 base, with 10 bases sitting between them. The germline CDR1 and CDR2 sequences are MNHEY and SMNVEV (reference sequence). CDR3 nucleotide sequence: TGTGCCAGCAGATACAGGGAATCCTATAATTCACCCCTCCACTTT. Residues: CASRYRESYNSPLHF.

The CDR3 DNA reads TGTGCCAGCAGTGAAGCGGGGACGGAGCCCCAGCATTTT. This encodes CASSEAGTEPQHF. V gene TRBV2 combines with J gene TRBJ1-5; a possible D gene is TRBD1 (5 bases). This CDR3 region has 13 residues. Germline lookup yields CDR1 SNHLY and CDR2 FYNNEI. The germline V and J ends were trimmed by 0 bases and 8 bases, with 8 bases remaining between them.

The chain has TRBV6-5 and TRBJ2-5; a weak D match, TRBD2 (6 bases). The germline V and J ends were trimmed by 2 bases and 5 bases, with 12 bases remaining between them. CDR1 MNHEY and CDR2 SVGAGI come from the germline V gene. CDR3 length: 14 amino acids. The CDR3 loop is CASSYGGAGETQYF. CDR3 in DNA: TGTGCCAGCAGTTACGGAGGGGCGGGGGAGACCCAGTACTTC.

J is TRBJ2-1 and V is TRBV2; 11 nucleotides align to TRBD2. The V gene's germline CDR1 is SNHLY and CDR2 FYNNEI. The J segment lost 8 bases and the V segment lost 2 bases, leaving 14 bases of the junction unmatched. The CDR3 consists of 18 residues. Written as DNA, the CDR3 is TGTGCCAGCAGTGAACAGGGGGCTAGCGGGAGGAATCCCCATGAGCAGTTCTTC. This codes for CASSEQGASGRNPHEQFF.

This clone came up once. The genes are TRBV7-2 and TRBJ2-7; D is unresolved. Germline assignment: CDR1 SGHTA and CDR2 FQGNSA. The CDR3 runs 15 residues. Trimming cost V 4 bases and J 3 bases, with 16 bases left between them. The CDR3 region is CASSSKDGWNYEQYF. The CDR3 nucleotides read TGTGCCAGCAGCTCAAAGGACGGATGGAACTACGAGCAGTACTTC.

The chain employs TRBV7-3 and TRBJ2-2; 9 bases map to TRBD2. This CDR3 has 16 residues. V shed 1 base, J shed 6 bases, and the junction held 6 bases outside the gene matches. Germline V CDR1 and CDR2: SGHTA, FQGTGA. The CDR3, as DNA: TGTGCCAGCAGCTTAAAGAGGGGGACTAGCTCCGGGGAGCTGTTTTTT. Protein sequence: CASSLKRGTSSGELFF.

The rearrangement links TRBV28 to TRBJ2-1; weak D call: TRBD2 (6 bases). V was shortened by 6 bases and J by 9 bases, with 15 bases between the two germline ends. CDR3 length equals 13 residues. Germline CDR1 MDHEN, CDR2 SYDVKM. Here the CDR3 reads CASRVPAGSEQFF. In DNA, the CDR3 is TGTGCCAGCAGAGTTCCAGCGGGTAGTGAGCAGTTCTTC. The full variable domain, completed using reference TRBV28 and TRBJ2-1, is DVKVTQSSRYLVKRTGEKVFLECVQDMDHENMFWYRQDPGLGLRLIYFSYDVKMKEKGDIPEGYSVSREKKERFSLILESASTNQTSMYLCASRVPAGSEQFFGPGTRLTVL.

Notes on this clone: At one of its ends the junction is not consistent with the germline gene, which may arise from a read error. The V and J genes are TRBV5-4 and TRBJ1-1, with TRBD1 as a possible D gene (6 bases). The CDR3 extends over 14 amino acids. Germline V gene data show CDR1 as SGHNT and CDR2 as YYREEE (reference sequence). Here the CDR3 reads CASSPSNRDTEAFF. CDR3 in DNA: TGTGCCAGCAGCCCATCCAACCGGGACACGGAAGCTTTCTTT.

The V gene is TRBV12-5, the J gene TRBJ1-2; D call uncertain. The CDR3 covers 16 residues. Trimming shortened V by 0 bases and J by 8 bases, and 19 bases separated the two germline ends. CDR1 is LGHNT, CDR2 FRNRAP, per germline. CDR3: CASGLVGGRAVRGYTF. In DNA, the CDR3 is TGTGCTAGTGGTTTGGTCGGAGGCAGAGCAGTGAGGGGCTACACCTTC.

Written as DNA, the CDR3 is TGCGCCAGCAGCTTGGCAGGGACGCAGACAAAAGAGACCCAGTACTTC. Translation gives CASSLAGTQTKETQYF. The chain links TRBV5-1 to TRBJ2-5; either TRBD1 or TRBD2 may supply D (5 bases each). The CDR3 is 16 residues long. V lost 0 bases and J 3 bases, leaving 15 bases between the germline ends. CDR1 is SGHRS and CDR2 is YFSETQ in the germline V gene.

The chain carries TRBV14 and TRBJ2-7; 7 nucleotides agree with TRBD1. Germline assignment: CDR1 SGHDN and CDR2 FVKESK. CDR3 length: 13 residues. V was pared by 5 bases and J by 5 bases, with 6 bases of the junction left unmatched. This CDR3 is CASSSRQGHEQYF. CDR3 DNA sequence: TGTGCCAGCAGCTCGAGACAGGGCCACGAGCAGTACTTC.

The chain couples TRBV3-1 (or the pseudogene TRBV3-2) to TRBJ2-1; no definite D call. Between the trimmed V and J ends, which lost 4 bases and 7 bases, there was a span of 8 bases. Germline V gene lookup returns CDR1 LGHDT and CDR2 YNNKEL (reference sequence). The CDR3 is 12 residues long. CDR3 sequence (DNA): TGTGCCAGCAGCCTGCGACTTAATGAGCAGTTCTTC. Its translation: CASSLRLNEQFF.